Below, 22 T cell receptor beta chains from the same sample are listed, as sequenced in a study of response to subunit inactivated influenza vaccine. Using its own MiXCR run on the RT-PCR reads, TCRdb lists one record per CDR3 protein. This table has roughly 650,000 distinct CDR3 sequences, roughly 15% appearing once. The sequencing used PBMCs from blood, collected 14 to 15 days before vaccination. These receptors were collected from a man aged 50 to 60 who received an inactivated influenza vaccine.

This rearrangement joins TRBV6-5 to TRBJ1-2; 7 bases are shared with TRBD1. Trimming took 5 bases from V and 6 from J; bases not matched to a gene: 3. There are 12 residues in the CDR3. Germline loops: CDR1 MNHEY, CDR2 SVGAGI. This CDR3 reads CASSTGANGYTF. The CDR3 DNA is TGTGCCAGCAGTACAGGGGCTAATGGCTACACCTTC.

V usage is TRBV5-1 and J usage is TRBJ2-5; the D is unclear. V was pared by 8 bases and J by 2 bases, with 19 bases between. Germline-derived CDR1 and CDR2 are SGHRS and YFSETQ. The CDR3 covers 15 residues. The CDR3 DNA reads as TGCGCCAGTTCCCCGTGGATTGGGGTTCAAGAGACCCAGTACTTC. Encoded protein: CASSPWIGVQETQYF.

This sequence joins TRBV6-1 and TRBJ2-7; 7 bases fit TRBD1. CDR3 length: 17 amino acids. Germline CDR1 and CDR2: MNHNS and SASEGT. Trimming removed 2 bases from V and 2 bases from J; junction bases left unmatched: 12. The CDR3 loop is CASSENPGRQGPYEQYF. Here the CDR3 DNA reads TGTGCCAGCAGTGAAAACCCTGGGAGACAGGGACCCTACGAGCAGTACTTC.

J is TRBJ2-7 and V is TRBV2; TRBD2 matches at 8 bases. The CDR3 has 14 residues. With 3 bases clipped from V and 4 bases from J, the junction kept 5 bases outside the gene matches. Germline V gene lookup returns CDR1 SNHLY and CDR2 FYNNEI. The CDR3 DNA reads TGTGCCAGCAGTGAGCGGGAGGCGTTTTACGAGCAGTACTTC. The encoded protein is CASSEREAFYEQYF.

This clonotype was observed at least ten times. The chain employs TRBV9 and TRBJ2-3; tentatively, D is TRBD1 (6 bases). Germline-derived CDR1 and CDR2 are SGDLS and YYNGEE. V gave up 0 bases and J gave up 2 bases, with 19 bases separating them. This CDR3 contains 18 residues. The CDR3: CASSVARGGGHFTDTQYF. The CDR3 region has the DNA TGTGCCAGCAGCGTAGCACGGGGTGGGGGACACTTCACAGATACGCAGTATTTT.

The gene calls are TRBV10-2 and TRBJ2-2; D is unclear. The germline V and J ends were trimmed by 6 bases and 2 bases, with 10 bases remaining between them. CDR3 length: 14 amino acids. Germline V gene data show CDR1 as WSHSY and CDR2 as SAAADI. The DNA of the CDR3 is TGCGCCAGCAGGGCTAACACCAACACCGGGGAGCTGTTTTTT. It codes for CASRANTNTGELFF.

This clonotype was observed a handful of times. CDR3 DNA: TGCGCCAGCGCTCCGGACAGGCCCTACGAGCAGTACTTC. This encodes CASAPDRPYEQYF. The rearrangement uses TRBV5-1 and TRBJ2-7; 7 bases match TRBD1. V was pared by 7 bases and J by 2 bases, with 6 bases of the junction left unmatched. CDR3 length: 13 amino acids. Germline assignment: CDR1 SGHRS and CDR2 YFSETQ.

In its sample, this clonotype was seen many times. This rearrangement joins TRBV27 to TRBJ2-3, with 11 bases matching TRBD2. The CDR3 length is 15 residues. The germline V gene has CDR1 MNHEY and CDR2 SMNVEV (reference sequence). Germline trimming cut 6 bases from V and 5 bases from J; bases unmatched to any gene: 7. In nucleotides, the CDR3 is TGTGCCAGCAGGGTAGCGGGGGGGCCTATAGATACGCAGTATTTT. It is translated as CASRVAGGPIDTQYF.

This clonotype was found a few times. This chain links TRBV5-1 with TRBJ2-3; 7 bases map to TRBD2. The CDR3 spans 15 residues. In germline, CDR1 is SGHRS, CDR2 YFSETQ. V was clipped by 3 bases and J by 2 bases; unmatched bases: 6. CDR3 in DNA: TGCGCCAGCAGCTCCGGGACTACTCTCACAGATACGCAGTATTTT. Translated: CASSSGTTLTDTQYF.

This clonotype was picked up a small number of times. The rearrangement uses TRBV5-1 and TRBJ1-2; 7 nucleotides line up with TRBD1. The CDR3 is 14 residues long. Germline V gives CDR1 SGHRS, CDR2 YFSETQ. The trim removed 4 bases at V and 2 bases at J, leaving 5 bases unmatched. The CDR3 here is CASSTLTGNYGYTF. CDR3 DNA sequence: TGCGCCAGCAGCACCTTGACAGGGAACTATGGCTACACCTTC.

V gene TRBV11-3 combines with J gene TRBJ2-1, with a possible D match to TRBD1 (6 bases). V lost 5 bases and J 6 bases, leaving 23 bases between the germline ends. The CDR3 contains 17 residues. Germline V CDR1 and CDR2: SGHNT, YENEEA. The CDR3 sequence: CASSKGGRGMGLNEQFF. In DNA form, the CDR3 reads TGTGCCAGCAGCAAAGGGGGTCGTGGGATGGGTCTCAATGAGCAGTTCTTC.

V usage is TRBV3-1 and J usage is TRBJ1-1, with D perhaps TRBD1 (5 bases). CDR1 is LGHDT and CDR2 is YNNKEL in the germline V gene (reference sequence). V lost 0 bases and J 4 bases, leaving 12 bases between the germline ends. CDR3 size: 15 residues. In DNA form, the CDR3 reads TGTGCCAGCAGCCAAGATTCTAGGGGTGGCACTGAAGCTTTCTTT. This translates into CASSQDSRGGTEAFF.

V usage is TRBV5-5 and J usage is TRBJ2-7, with 10 bases matching TRBD1. The CDR3 consists of 14 residues. After removal of 5 bases from V and 5 bases from J, the junction contained 7 bases not matched to a gene. Germline CDR1 is SGHKS and CDR2 is YYEKEE (reference sequence). The DNA for the CDR3 is TGTGCCAGCAGACGGACAGGGGGGAAAGACGAGCAGTACTTC. It specifies CASRRTGGKDEQYF.

This clonotype appeared a few times. CDR3 sequence reads: CASSFGGPVETQYF. The CDR3 DNA follows: TGTGCCAGCAGCTTCGGGGGGCCGGTAGAGACCCAGTACTTC. J is TRBJ2-5 and V is TRBV7-2, with D tentatively TRBD2 (7 bases). Between the trimmed V and J ends, which lost 3 bases and 4 bases, there was a span of 12 bases. The CDR3 spans 14 residues. Germline V gene data show CDR1 as SGHTA and CDR2 as FQGNSA.

This clonotype was counted at least ten times. V and J are TRBV20-1 and TRBJ1-4; D perhaps matches TRBD1 (6 bases). CDR3 length equals 14 residues. Germline assignment: CDR1 DFQATT and CDR2 SNEGSKA (reference sequence). Trimming took 3 bases from V and 5 from J, leaving 13 bases between them. The CDR3 is CSARQGWGNEKLFF. CDR3 bases: TGCAGTGCTAGGCAGGGGTGGGGGAATGAAAAACTGTTTTTT.

The chain carries TRBV4-2 and TRBJ1-4; maybe TRBD1 (6 bases). Trimming shortened V by 0 bases and J by 8 bases, and 16 bases separated the two germline ends. The CDR3 runs 16 residues. Germline CDR1 and CDR2: LGHNA and YNFKEQ. This CDR3 is CASSQERSRGWEKLFF. The DNA for the CDR3 is TGTGCCAGCAGCCAAGAAAGGTCCAGGGGTTGGGAAAAACTGTTTTTT.

The table lists this clonotype with a few counts. The rearrangement joins TRBV12-5 to TRBJ2-3, with 9 nucleotides matching TRBD2. The CDR3 spans 13 residues. V shed 7 bases, J shed 7 bases, and the junction held 6 bases outside the gene matches. CDR1 and CDR2 from the germline V gene are LGHNT and FRNRAP. Written as DNA, the CDR3 is TGTGCTAGTGCTGGACTAGCGCCATATACGCAGTATTTT. This translates into CASAGLAPYTQYF.

This clonotype came up a few times. This CDR3 is CASSQTGRTQYF. The CDR3 region has the DNA TGTGCCAGCAGTCAAACAGGGCGGACGCAGTATTTT. The chain is built from TRBV6-5 and TRBJ2-3, with TRBD1 as a possible D gene (6 bases). In germline, CDR1 is MNHEY, CDR2 SVGAGI. CDR3 size: 12 residues. Trimming removed 5 bases from V and 9 bases from J, with 12 bases in between.

This clonotype was observed a handful of times. V is TRBV20-1 and J is TRBJ1-6; D may be TRBD1 (6 bases). The CDR3 runs 15 residues. V lost 5 bases to trimming and J lost 9 bases, with 20 bases between them. Germline loops: CDR1 DFQATT, CDR2 SNEGSKA (reference sequence). The chain's CDR3 is CSAPREQGSGSPLHF. CDR3 nucleotides: TGCAGTGCTCCCCGGGAACAGGGTTCGGGTTCACCCCTCCACTTT.

This clonotype has more than one count but fewer than ten. For the CDR3, the DNA is TGCAGTGCTAGAGATTTGGCCAGGGACCAAGAGACCCAGTACTTC. Residues: CSARDLARDQETQYF. V usage is TRBV20-1 and J usage is TRBJ2-5, with a tentative D call TRBD1 (5 bases). Trimming removed 0 bases from V and 0 bases from J, with 11 bases in between. Germline CDR1 and CDR2: DFQATT and SNEGSKA (reference sequence). The CDR3 totals 15 residues.

The genes are TRBV30 and TRBJ2-1; no reliable D call. The germline gives CDR1 GTSNPN, CDR2 SVGIG (reference sequence). The length of the CDR3 is 15 residues. Between the trimmed V and J ends, which lost 1 base and 0 bases, there was a span of 10 bases. CDR3 in DNA: TGTGCCTGGAGTGGTGGCTCTAGCTCCTACAATGAGCAGTTCTTC. This encodes CAWSGGSSSYNEQFF. The full variable domain, completed using reference TRBV30 and TRBJ2-1, is SQTIHQWPATLVQPVGSPLSLECTVEGTSNPNLYWYRQAAGRGLQLLFYSVGIGQISSEVPQNLSASRPQDRQFILSSKKLLLSDSGFYLCAWSGGSSSYNEQFFGPGTRLTVL.

The chain recombines TRBV20-1 with TRBJ1-1; 11 bases are a match to TRBD1. V shed 6 bases and J 4 bases; nucleotides not matched to a gene: 4. The CDR3 contains 13 residues. The germline V gene has CDR1 DFQATT and CDR2 SNEGSKA (reference sequence). The CDR3 nucleotides read TGCAGTGCAGGACAGGGGGCAATCACTGAAGCTTTCTTT. It is translated as CSAGQGAITEAFF.